The 16 T cell receptor beta chains below come from one sample, sequenced in a study of control samples from healthy donors and cancer patients. Profiled with immunoSEQ multiplex PCR; TCRdb holds only in-frame clones, not every one. The sample yields tens of thousands of clones, about 90% seen once. The specimen sequenced was PBMCs. These TCRs come from an older woman with head and neck cancer.

The V and J genes are TRBV7-2 and TRBJ2-7; 7 positions match TRBD2. The CDR3 has 16 amino acids. V lost 0 bases to trimming and J lost 6 bases; unmatched junction nucleotides: 11. Germline V gene data show CDR1 as SGHTA and CDR2 as FQGNSA. CDR3 in DNA: TGTGCCAGCAGCTTAGCGCGGCGGGAGTTGTTGGTCGAGCAGTACTTC. The encoded protein is CASSLARRELLVEQYF.

J is TRBJ2-3 and V is TRBV6-6, with D possibly called TRBD1 or TRBD2 (6 bases each). CDR3 length: 15 amino acids. From germline, CDR1 is MNHNY and CDR2 SVGAGI (reference sequence). V lost 6 bases and J lost 1, with 14 bases in between. The CDR3 sequence is CASRLRGAGTDTQYF. The CDR3 nucleotides read TGTGCCAGCAGATTAAGGGGGGCAGGCACAGATACGCAGTATTTT.

The rearrangement uses TRBV6-4 and TRBJ2-3, with 8 bases aligning to TRBD2. V lost 4 bases to trimming and J lost 0 bases; unmatched junction nucleotides: 3. Germline assignment: CDR1 MRHNA and CDR2 SNTAGT. The CDR3 sequence is 15 residues long. The CDR3 is CASSALAGSTDTQYF. In DNA, the CDR3 is TGTGCCAGCAGTGCCTTAGCGGGGAGCACAGATACGCAGTATTTT.

The chain has TRBV28 and TRBJ1-5, with 7 bases lining up with TRBD1. The CDR3 is 14 amino acids. CDR1 is MDHEN, CDR2 SYDVKM, per germline. With V trimmed by 3 bases and J by 3 bases, 2 bases remained unmatched. The CDR3 nucleotides read TGTGCCAGCAGTTTTAGGGGGCTCAATCAGCCCCAGCATTTT. It codes for CASSFRGLNQPQHF.

The chain links TRBV7-2 to TRBJ2-7; 7 bases agree with TRBD1. The CDR3 loop spans 14 amino acids. Looked up from germline, CDR1 is SGHTA and CDR2 is FQGNSA. Trimming removed 4 bases from V and 0 bases from J; junction bases left unmatched: 3. The CDR3 sequence: CASSSRQGSYEQYF. The CDR3 coding sequence is TGTGCCAGCAGCTCTCGACAGGGCTCCTACGAGCAGTACTTC.

The J gene is TRBJ1-2, the V gene TRBV4-2, with D unclear. The CDR3 runs to 12 residues. The germline V gene has CDR1 LGHNA and CDR2 YNFKEQ. The V and J ends lost 0 bases and 4 bases respectively, with 3 bases between them. The CDR3 nucleotides are TGTGCCAGCAGCCAAGACACCTATGGCTACACCTTC. Translating it yields CASSQDTYGYTF.

This chain connects TRBV18 to TRBJ2-7, with 10 bases matching TRBD2. This CDR3 contains 15 residues. The V and J ends lost 1 base and 4 bases, in that order; junction bases with no gene match: 4. CDR1 and CDR2 from the germline V gene are KGHSH and LQKENI. The CDR3 DNA reads TGTGCCAGCTCACCACAGACTAGCGGGTGGTACGAGCAGTACTTC. Amino acid sequence: CASSPQTSGWYEQYF.

This sequence joins TRBV30 and TRBJ2-5, with 10 bases aligning to TRBD2. This CDR3 contains 14 residues. Germline CDR1 reads GTSNPN; CDR2 reads SVGIG (reference sequence). The ends lost 4 bases at V and 1 base at J; junction bases unmatched: 3. CDR3 in DNA: TGTGCCTGGACCCGGACTAGCGGCCAAGAGACCCAGTACTTC. Its protein is CAWTRTSGQETQYF. The full variable domain, its missing parts supplied by reference TRBV30 and TRBJ2-5, is SQTIHQWPATLVQPVGSPLSLECTVEGTSNPNLYWYRQAAGRGLQLLFYSVGIGQISSEVPQNLSASRPQDRQFILSSKKLLLSDSGFYLCAWTRTSGQETQYFGPGTRLLVL.

The V call is TRBV29-1, the J call TRBJ2-2; the D is unclear. Germline V gene data show CDR1 as SQVTM and CDR2 as ANQGSEA. The CDR3 has 14 residues. The V end was cut by 0 bases, the J end by 7 bases, with 12 bases between. CDR3: CSVEDQAAIGELFF. DNA for the CDR3: TGCAGCGTTGAAGATCAGGCAGCCATCGGGGAGCTGTTTTTT.

This chain links TRBV9 with TRBJ2-7; tentatively, D is TRBD2 (5 bases). The CDR3 consists of 15 residues. V dropped 0 bases and J dropped 3 bases, with 13 bases sitting between them. Germline V CDR1 and CDR2: SGDLS, YYNGEE. CDR3 DNA sequence: TGTGCCAGCAGCGTAGCTTCCTCTAGCAGCTACGAGCAGTACTTC. This gives the protein CASSVASSSSYEQYF.

This clone was seen just once. The chain employs TRBV20-1 and TRBJ2-2; 9 nucleotides align to TRBD2. This CDR3 comprises 16 residues. Losses at the gene ends were 3 bases for V and 5 bases for J; bases not matched to a gene: 10. From germline, CDR1 is DFQATT and CDR2 SNEGSKA (reference sequence). The CDR3 reads CSASISGSPGTGELFF. In DNA, the CDR3 is TGCAGTGCTAGTATTAGCGGGAGTCCGGGAACCGGGGAGCTGTTTTTT.

V and J are TRBV24-1 and TRBJ1-5; 9 bases align to TRBD1. The germline V gene encodes CDR1 KGHDR and CDR2 SFDVKD. Trimming cost V 11 bases and J 3 bases; bases outside gene matches: 7. CDR3 length: 14 residues. CDR3 sequence reads: CARRQGENNQPQHF. The CDR3 coding sequence is TGTGCCAGACGACAGGGGGAGAACAATCAGCCCCAGCATTTT.

Comment on this clone: A read error may account for a junction end that differs from germline. This chain uses TRBV7-7 with TRBJ2-3; D might be TRBD1 or TRBD2, each matching 5 bases. The CDR3 length is 15 residues. CDR1 is SSHAT, CDR2 FNYEAQ, per germline (reference sequence). CDR3 in DNA: TGTGCTAGCAGCCCCCTGGGGGTAGTCACAGATACGCAGTATTTT. This codes for CASSPLGVVTDTQYF. Complete variable domain (other parts from reference TRBV7-7 and TRBJ2-3): GAGVSQSPRYKVTKRGQDVTLRCDPISSHATLYWYQQALGQGPEFLTYFNYEAQPDKSGLPSDRFSAERPEGSISTLTIQRTEQRDSAMYRCASSPLGVVTDTQYFGPGTRLTVL.

The gene calls are TRBV15 and TRBJ1-6, with 8 bases lining up with TRBD1. This CDR3 comprises 18 residues. V shed 5 bases, J shed 2 bases, and the junction held 11 bases outside the gene matches. CDR1 is LNHNV, CDR2 YYDKDF, per germline (reference sequence). As DNA, the CDR3 is TGTGCCACCAGCTCCGAGTTGCAGGGGGCAACCTATAATTCACCCCTCCACTTT. This sequence encodes CATSSELQGATYNSPLHF.

This chain connects TRBV7-8 to TRBJ2-1; D might be TRBD2 (5 bases). This CDR3 spans 15 amino acids. V lost 4 bases and J 4 bases, leaving 14 bases between the germline ends. The germline V gene encodes CDR1 SGHVS and CDR2 FQNEAQ. This CDR3 is CASSSTASGYNEQFF. In nucleotides, the CDR3 is TGTGCCAGCAGCTCCACGGCGTCGGGGTACAATGAGCAGTTCTTC.

V and J are TRBV27 and TRBJ2-7; D unclear. The ends were cut back, 8 bases at V and 0 bases at J, with 23 bases in the middle. Germline CDR1 is MNHEY and CDR2 is SMNVEV (reference sequence). The CDR3 sequence is 17 residues long. CDR3 in DNA: TGTGCCAGCTATGTGGGCGGATTGCCTCTGAGCTCCTACGAGCAGTACTTC. Translation gives CASYVGGLPLSSYEQYF.